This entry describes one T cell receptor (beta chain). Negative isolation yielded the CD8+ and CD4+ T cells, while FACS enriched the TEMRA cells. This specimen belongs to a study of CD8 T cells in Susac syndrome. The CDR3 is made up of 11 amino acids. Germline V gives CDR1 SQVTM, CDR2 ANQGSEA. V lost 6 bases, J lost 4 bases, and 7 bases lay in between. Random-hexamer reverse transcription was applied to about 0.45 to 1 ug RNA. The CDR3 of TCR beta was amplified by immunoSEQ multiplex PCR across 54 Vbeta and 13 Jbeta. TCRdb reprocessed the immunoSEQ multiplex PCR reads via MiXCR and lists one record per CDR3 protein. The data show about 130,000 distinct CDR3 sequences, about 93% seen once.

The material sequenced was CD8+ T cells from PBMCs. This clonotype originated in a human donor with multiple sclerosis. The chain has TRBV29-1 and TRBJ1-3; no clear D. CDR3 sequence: CSVYTGNTIYF. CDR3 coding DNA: TGCAGCGTATATACAGGAAACACCATATATTTT.